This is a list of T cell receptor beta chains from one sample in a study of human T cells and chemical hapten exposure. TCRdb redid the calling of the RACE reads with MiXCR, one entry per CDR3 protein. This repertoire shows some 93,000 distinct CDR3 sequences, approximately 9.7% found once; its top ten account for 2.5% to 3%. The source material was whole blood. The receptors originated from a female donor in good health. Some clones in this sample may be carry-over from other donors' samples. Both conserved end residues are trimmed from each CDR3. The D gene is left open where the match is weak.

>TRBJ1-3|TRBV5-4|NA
ASSQLIEGASGNTIY
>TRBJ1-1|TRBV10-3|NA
AISEGAGVTEAF
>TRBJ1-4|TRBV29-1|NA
SVVLHRKTNEKLF
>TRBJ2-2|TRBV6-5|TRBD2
ASSYLWGTSDTGELF
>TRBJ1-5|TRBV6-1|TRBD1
ATQRGAGGGQPQH
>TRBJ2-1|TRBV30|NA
AWSPLGRDYNEQF
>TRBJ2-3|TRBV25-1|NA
ASSEFADTQY
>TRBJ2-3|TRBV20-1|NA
SARDPRGLSTDTQY
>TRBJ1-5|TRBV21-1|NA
ASSFPRSGTGPFNLSNQPQH
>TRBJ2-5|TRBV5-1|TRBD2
ASSLVAGEEETQY
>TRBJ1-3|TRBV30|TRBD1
AWSTGQGNTIY
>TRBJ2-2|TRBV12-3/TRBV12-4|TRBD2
ASRSSGRWNTGELF
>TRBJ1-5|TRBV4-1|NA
ASSQLKDQPQH
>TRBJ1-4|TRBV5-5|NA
ASSSSVDATNEKLF
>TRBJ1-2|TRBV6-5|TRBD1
AAAPGQGFYGYT
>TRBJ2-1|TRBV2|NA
ASTPRRGPYNEQF
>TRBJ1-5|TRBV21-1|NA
ASSKAKPQH
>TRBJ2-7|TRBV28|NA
AKPYEQY
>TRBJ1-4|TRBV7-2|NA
ASSRGLGRREKLF
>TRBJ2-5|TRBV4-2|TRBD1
ASSRGTGQETQY
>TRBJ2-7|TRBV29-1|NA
SVVSGFRTTEQY
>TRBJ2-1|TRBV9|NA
ASSTSYGKGYEQF
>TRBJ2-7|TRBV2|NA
ASRTGYEQY
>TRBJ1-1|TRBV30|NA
AGGQNTEAF
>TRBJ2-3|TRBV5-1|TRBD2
ASSLDSFSGRRPDTQY
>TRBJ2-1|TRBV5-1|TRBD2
ASSLGAGVPNEQF
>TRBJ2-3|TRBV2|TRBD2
ASSDFLAGMSDTQY
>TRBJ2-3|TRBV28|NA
ASSLLAGSLTDTQY
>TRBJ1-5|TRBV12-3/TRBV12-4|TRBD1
ASSQTGGANQPQH
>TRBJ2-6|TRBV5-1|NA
ASSLDISGANVLT
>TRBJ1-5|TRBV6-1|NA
ASSFGGQPQH
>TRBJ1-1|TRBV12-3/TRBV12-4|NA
ASSPPNTEAF
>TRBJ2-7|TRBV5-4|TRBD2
ASSEGGASGSRGEQY
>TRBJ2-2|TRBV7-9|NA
ASSSGGGVNTGELF
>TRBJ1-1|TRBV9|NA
ASSVLARGHTEAF
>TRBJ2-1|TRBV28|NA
ASSLSSVGGGEQF
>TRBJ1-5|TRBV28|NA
ASSLGFRPQH
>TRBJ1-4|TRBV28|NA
ASSLDGDEKLF